These 7 T cell receptor beta chains came from one sample sequenced in a study of T cells in Graves' hyperthyroidism and ophthalmopathy. Amplification of TCR beta CDR3 regions was performed using RNA transcripts as template. HTBI primers were used for first-round RT-PCR of the TCR CDR3. In TCRdb, the multiplex PCR reads were re-called with MiXCR into one record per CDR3 protein. This sample has fewer than 110,000 distinct CDR3 sequences; approximately 50% occur once, and the top ten carry about a quarter. The sample was blood. Source of these receptors: a man aged 35 to 55 with Graves' hyperthyroidism.

On this clonotype itself: A clone one base away is much larger, so this may be a read error. J is TRBJ2-2 and V is TRBV5-1, with TRBD1 matching over 9 bases. Germline assignment: CDR1 SGHRS and CDR2 YFSETQ. The CDR3 runs to 17 residues. CDR3 in amino acids: CVSSSHINWGQGGELFF. DNA for the CDR3: TGCGTCAGCAGCTCCCACATCAACTGGGGACAGGGCGGGGAGCTGTTTTTT. The full variable domain, with the rest looked up from reference TRBV5-1 and TRBJ2-2, is KAGVTQTPRYLIKTRGQQVTLSCSPISGHRSVSWYQQTPGQGLQFLFEYFSETQRNKGNFPGRFSGRQFSNSRSEMNVSTLELGDSALYLCVSSSHINWGQGGELFFGEGSRLTVL.

This clonotype was recorded at least ten times. The genes are TRBV7-9 and TRBJ1-3; 8 bases map to TRBD1. This CDR3 is 14 amino acids long. J lost 6 bases, V lost 5 bases, and 6 bases had no gene match. The germline V gene encodes CDR1 SEHNR and CDR2 FQNEAQ (reference sequence). The CDR3 sequence is CASSADRVVNTIYF. Written as DNA, the CDR3 is TGTGCCAGCAGCGCGGACAGGGTTGTAAACACCATATATTTT.

Ten or more counts support this clonotype. The rearrangement uses TRBV9 and TRBJ1-6, with D unclear. The CDR3 has 14 residues. The germline V gene has CDR1 SGDLS and CDR2 YYNGEE. Trimming took off 2 bases at V and 7 bases at J, with 10 bases between the two ends. The CDR3 DNA sequence: TGTGCCAGCAGCGTCCGGGCCGGGAATTCACCCCTCCACTTT. The encoded protein is CASSVRAGNSPLHF.

V usage is TRBV7-2 and J usage is TRBJ2-5; either TRBD1 or TRBD2 may supply D (6 bases each). The germline CDR1 and CDR2 sequences are SGHTA and FQGNSA. V was cut by 2 bases and J by 9 bases, with 19 bases left in between. The CDR3 length is 15 residues. CDR3 coding DNA: TGTGCCAGCAGCTTAAAGGGGGGAGGCAATCAGCCCCAGTACTTC. Its translation: CASSLKGGGNQPQYF.

The chain employs TRBV7-6 and TRBJ2-2; tentatively, D is TRBD2 (6 bases). V lost 2 bases and J 4 bases, leaving 17 bases between the germline ends. This CDR3 spans 17 amino acids. Germline CDR1 is SGHVS and CDR2 is FNYEAQ. CDR3 residues: CASSLNSAGLSTGELFF. CDR3 DNA sequence: TGTGCCAGCAGCTTAAATTCGGCGGGACTTTCCACCGGGGAGCTGTTTTTT.

The rearrangement joins TRBV7-8 to TRBJ2-7; possible D gene TRBD1, 6 bases. V was clipped by 5 bases and J by 0 bases, with 14 bases between them. The CDR3 has 15 residues. Germline V gene data show CDR1 as SGHVS and CDR2 as FQNEAQ. The CDR3 coding sequence is TGTGCCAGCAGCATCAGGGGTCAGAGCTCCTACGAGCAGTACTTC. Its protein product is CASSIRGQSSYEQYF.

This clonotype came up once. The rearrangement links TRBV20-1 to TRBJ2-1; possibly TRBD1 or TRBD2 for D (5 bases each). The CDR3 extends over 12 amino acids. Trimming shortened V by 1 base and J by 5 bases, and 6 bases separated the two germline ends. CDR1 is DFQATT, CDR2 SNEGSKA, per germline (reference sequence). The CDR3: CSARGGNNEQFF. Written as DNA, the CDR3 is TGCAGTGCTAGAGGGGGGAACAATGAGCAGTTCTTC.